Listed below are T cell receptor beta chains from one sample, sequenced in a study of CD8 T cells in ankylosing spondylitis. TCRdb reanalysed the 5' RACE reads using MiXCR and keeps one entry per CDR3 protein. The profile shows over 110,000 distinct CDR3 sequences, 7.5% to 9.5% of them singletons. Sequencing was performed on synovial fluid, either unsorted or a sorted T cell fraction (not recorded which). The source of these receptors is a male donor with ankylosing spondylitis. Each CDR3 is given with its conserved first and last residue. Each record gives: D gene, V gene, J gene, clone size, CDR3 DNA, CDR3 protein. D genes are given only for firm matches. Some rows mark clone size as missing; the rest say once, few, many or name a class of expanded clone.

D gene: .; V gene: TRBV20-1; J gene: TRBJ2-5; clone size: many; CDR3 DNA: TGCAGTGCTAGAGAGGATACAGTACAAGAGACCCAGTACTTC; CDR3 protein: CSAREDTVQETQYF
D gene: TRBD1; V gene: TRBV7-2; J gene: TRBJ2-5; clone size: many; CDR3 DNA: TGTGCCAGCAGCTCAAACAGGGGGAAAGAGACCCAGTACTTC; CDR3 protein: CASSSNRGKETQYF
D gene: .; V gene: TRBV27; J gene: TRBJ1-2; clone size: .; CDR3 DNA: TGTGCCAGCAGTTTTCGGGCTAACTATGGCTACACCTTC; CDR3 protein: CASSFRANYGYTF
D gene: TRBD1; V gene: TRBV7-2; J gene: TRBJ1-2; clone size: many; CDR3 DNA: TGTGCCAGCAGCTTACCAACAGGGGTTCGAGGGTATGGCTACACCTTC; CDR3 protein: CASSLPTGVRGYGYTF
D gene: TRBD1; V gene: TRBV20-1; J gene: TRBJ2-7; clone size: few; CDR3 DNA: TGCAGTGCAAGGACGGACAGGGGGCGGTACGAGCAGTACTTC; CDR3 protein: CSARTDRGRYEQYF
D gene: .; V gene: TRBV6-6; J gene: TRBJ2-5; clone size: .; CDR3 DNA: TGTGCCAGCAGTTACTTCTCTGAGACCCAGTACTTC; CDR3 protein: CASSYFSETQYF
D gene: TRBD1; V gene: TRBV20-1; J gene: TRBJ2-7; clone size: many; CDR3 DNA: TGCAGTGCTAGGGGACAGGGGGCCTACGAGCAGTACTTC; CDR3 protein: CSARGQGAYEQYF
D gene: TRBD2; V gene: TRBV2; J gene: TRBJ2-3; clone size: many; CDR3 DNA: TGTGCCAGCACGACTAGCGCCGATACGCAGTATTTT; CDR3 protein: CASTTSADTQYF
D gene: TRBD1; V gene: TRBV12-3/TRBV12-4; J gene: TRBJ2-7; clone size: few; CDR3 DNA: TGTGCCAGCAGCCCAGACAGGGGAAGGTGGTACGAGCAGTACTTC; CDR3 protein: CASSPDRGRWYEQYF
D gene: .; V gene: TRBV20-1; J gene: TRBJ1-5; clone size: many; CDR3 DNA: TGCAGTGTCAGACAGTCAAATCAGCCCCAGCATTTT; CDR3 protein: CSVRQSNQPQHF
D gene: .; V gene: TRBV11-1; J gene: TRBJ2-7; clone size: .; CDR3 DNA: TGTGCCAGCAGCTTCCCGGGACTCCTCTACGAGCAGTACTTC; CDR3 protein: CASSFPGLLYEQYF
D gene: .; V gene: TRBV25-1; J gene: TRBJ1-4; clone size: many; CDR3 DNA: TGTGCCAGCAGTGAGAAGGCAACTAATGAAAAACTGTTTTTT; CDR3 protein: CASSEKATNEKLFF
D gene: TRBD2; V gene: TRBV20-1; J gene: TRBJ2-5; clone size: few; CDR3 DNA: TGCAGTGCTTGGGCTAGCGGGAGATCAATGGAGACCCAGTACTTC; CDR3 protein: CSAWASGRSMETQYF
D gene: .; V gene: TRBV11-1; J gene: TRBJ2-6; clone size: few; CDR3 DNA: TGTGCCAGCAGCTTAGCGTCTCTCAATCCCTTCTCTGGGGCCAACGTCCTGACTTTC; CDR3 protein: CASSLASLNPFSGANVLTF
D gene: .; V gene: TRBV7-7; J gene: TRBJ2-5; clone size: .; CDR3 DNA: TGTGCTAGCAGCTTAGATTTACAACAGACCCAGTACTTC; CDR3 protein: CASSLDLQQTQYF
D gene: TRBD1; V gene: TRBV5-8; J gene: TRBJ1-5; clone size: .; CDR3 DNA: TGTGCCAGCAGCTCGGGACAGCACACCAATCAGCCCCAGCATTTT; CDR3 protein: CASSSGQHTNQPQHF
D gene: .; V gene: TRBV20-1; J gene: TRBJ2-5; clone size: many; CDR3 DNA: TGCAGTGCCCGACCGGGACTCCCAAGGAAGACCCAGTACTTC; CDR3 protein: CSARPGLPRKTQYF
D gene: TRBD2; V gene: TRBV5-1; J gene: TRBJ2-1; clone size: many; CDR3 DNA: TGCGCCAGCAGCTCCCTAGCGGGAGCCCCCAGGGAGCAGTTCTTC; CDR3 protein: CASSSLAGAPREQFF
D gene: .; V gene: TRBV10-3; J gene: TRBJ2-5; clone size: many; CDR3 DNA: TGTGCCATCAGTTTCGAGCGTGAGACCCAGTACTTC; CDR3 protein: CAISFERETQYF
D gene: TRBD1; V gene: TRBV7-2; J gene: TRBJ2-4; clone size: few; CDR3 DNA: TGTGCCAGCAGCCTGGACAGGGGTGGGGACATTCAGTACTTC; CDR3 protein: CASSLDRGGDIQYF
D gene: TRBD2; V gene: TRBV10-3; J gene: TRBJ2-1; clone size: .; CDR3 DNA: TGTGCCATCAGGACTAGCGGGGAGTACAATGAGCAGTTCTTC; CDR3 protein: CAIRTSGEYNEQFF
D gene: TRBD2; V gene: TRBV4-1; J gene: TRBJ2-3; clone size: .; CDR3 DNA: TGCGCCAGCAGCCAAGTACTCGGACTAGCGGGAGGCTCAGATACGCAGTATTTT; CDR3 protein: CASSQVLGLAGGSDTQYF
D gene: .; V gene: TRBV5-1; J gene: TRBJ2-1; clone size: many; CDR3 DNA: TGCGCCAGCAGCTTGGTAGGTGGGGGTGAGCAGTTCTTC; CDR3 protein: CASSLVGGGEQFF
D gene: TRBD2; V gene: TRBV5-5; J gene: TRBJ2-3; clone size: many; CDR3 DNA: TGTGCCAGCAGCTTTGGCGGGAGAGTAAGCACAGATACGCAGTATTTT; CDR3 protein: CASSFGGRVSTDTQYF
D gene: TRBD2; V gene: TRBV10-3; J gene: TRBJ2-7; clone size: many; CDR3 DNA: TGTGCCATCAGGGGAAGCGGGAGTCTCGACGAGCAGTACTTC; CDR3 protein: CAIRGSGSLDEQYF
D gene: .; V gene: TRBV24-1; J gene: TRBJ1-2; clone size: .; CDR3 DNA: TGTGCCACCAGTGAACGACTGGACTATGGCTACACCTTC; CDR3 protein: CATSERLDYGYTF
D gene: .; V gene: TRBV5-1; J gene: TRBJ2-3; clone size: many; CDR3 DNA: TGCGCCAGCAGCTTGACCAGGGGCACAGATACGCAGTATTTT; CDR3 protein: CASSLTRGTDTQYF
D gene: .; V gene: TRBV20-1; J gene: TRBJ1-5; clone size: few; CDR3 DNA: TGCAGTGCTAGAGGACAGGGCAATCAGCCCCAGCATTTT; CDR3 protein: CSARGQGNQPQHF
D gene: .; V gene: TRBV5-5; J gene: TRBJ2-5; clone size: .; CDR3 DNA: TGTGCCAGCAGCGTCTGGGACCGTCGGGAGACCCAGTACTTC; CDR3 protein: CASSVWDRRETQYF
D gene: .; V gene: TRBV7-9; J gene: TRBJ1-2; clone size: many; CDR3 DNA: TGTGCCAGCAGCCGACCCACCGGGCCCGATTTCTACACCTTC; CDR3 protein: CASSRPTGPDFYTF
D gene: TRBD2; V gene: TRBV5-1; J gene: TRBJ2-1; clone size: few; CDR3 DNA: TGCGCCAGCAGCTCGGGGGGGTCGGGATACAATGAGCAGTTCTTC; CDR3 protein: CASSSGGSGYNEQFF
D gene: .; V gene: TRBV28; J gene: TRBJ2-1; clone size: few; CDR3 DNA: TGTGCCAGCAAGCAACTACTCCCCGTAGTGCAGTTCTTC; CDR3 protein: CASKQLLPVVQFF
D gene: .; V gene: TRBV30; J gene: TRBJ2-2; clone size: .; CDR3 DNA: TGTGCCTGGAGTGACACCGGGGAGCTGTTTTTT; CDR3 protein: CAWSDTGELFF
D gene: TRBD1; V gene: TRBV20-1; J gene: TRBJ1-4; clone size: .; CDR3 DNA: TGCAGTGCCCACGACAGGGGGGGGGAAAAACTGTTTTTT; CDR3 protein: CSAHDRGGEKLFF
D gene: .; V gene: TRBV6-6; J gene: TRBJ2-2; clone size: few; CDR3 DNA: TGTGCCAGCAGTTACCTGAACACCGGGGAGCTGTTTTTT; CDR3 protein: CASSYLNTGELFF
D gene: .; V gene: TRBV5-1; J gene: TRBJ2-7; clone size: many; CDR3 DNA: TGCGCCAGCAGCTTGACGGCAGGCTACGAGCAGTACTTC; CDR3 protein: CASSLTAGYEQYF
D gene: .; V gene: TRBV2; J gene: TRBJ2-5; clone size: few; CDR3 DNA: TGTGCCAGCAGTGTTGACGGGACGGAGACCCAGTACTTC; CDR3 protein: CASSVDGTETQYF
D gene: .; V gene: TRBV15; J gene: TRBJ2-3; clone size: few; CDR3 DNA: TGTGCCACCAGCCAAGACAGGTTCTCAGATACGCAGTATTTT; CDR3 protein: CATSQDRFSDTQYF
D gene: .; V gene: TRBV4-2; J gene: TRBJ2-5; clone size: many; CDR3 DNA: TGTGCCAGCAGCCGACCTAAAGAGACCCAGTACTTC; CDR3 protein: CASSRPKETQYF
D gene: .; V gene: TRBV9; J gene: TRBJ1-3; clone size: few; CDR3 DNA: TGTGCCAGCAGCGTAGGCCAGGTCTCTGGAAACACCATATATTTT; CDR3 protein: CASSVGQVSGNTIYF
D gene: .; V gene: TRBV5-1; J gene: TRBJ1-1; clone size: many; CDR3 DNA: TGCGCCAGCACCGTGGGGGGCGGGAACACTGAAGCTTTCTTT; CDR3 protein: CASTVGGGNTEAFF
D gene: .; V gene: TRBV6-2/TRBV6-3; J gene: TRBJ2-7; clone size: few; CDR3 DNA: TGTGCCAGCAGTTACTCGAAAGGTCGGTTTGTCTACGAGCAGTACTTC; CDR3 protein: CASSYSKGRFVYEQYF
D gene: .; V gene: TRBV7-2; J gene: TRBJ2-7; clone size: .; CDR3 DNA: TGTGCCAGCAGCTCCTCCACAGGGTACGAGCAGTACTTC; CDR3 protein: CASSSSTGYEQYF
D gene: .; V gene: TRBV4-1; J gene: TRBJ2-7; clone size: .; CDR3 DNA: TGCGCCAGCAGCCAAGAGGGAGCGGGTTTAGCCTACGAGCAGTACTTC; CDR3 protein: CASSQEGAGLAYEQYF
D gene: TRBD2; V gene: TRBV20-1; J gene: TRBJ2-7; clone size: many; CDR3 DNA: TGCAGTGCTAGACCCCCCCACCGGGGGGGGACCTACGAGCAGTACTTC; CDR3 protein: CSARPPHRGGTYEQYF